Sequencing of this TCR beta chain was carried out in a study of T cells in Graves' hyperthyroidism and ophthalmopathy (dated by TCRdb to about 2019). In the study overall: Peripheral blood was sampled at the time of initial diagnosis, prior to any treatment. To identify distinguishing TCR V-J signatures, a discovery cohort of about 100 patients was used, comprising some 45 with Graves' ophthalmopathy and approximately 58 with stable Graves' hyperthyroidism. Prospective prediction of ophthalmopathy was tested in an independent validation cohort of under 20 hyperthyroidism patients and around 16 patients who later progressed to ophthalmopathy. The 80 to 100 discovery patients were randomly divided into training and test sets at a 7:3 ratio. In more than five Graves' hyperthyroidism patients, the study also compared T-cell repertoires from thyroid tissue with T-cell repertoires from blood. Following sampling, methimazole starting at 30 mg daily was given to hyperthyroidism patients, and high-dose intravenous methylprednisolone was given to ophthalmopathy patients. The paper describes TCR Vbeta CDR3 sequencing of about 140 peripheral blood samples, made up of under 50 ophthalmopathy patients, approximately 76 hyperthyroidism patients and 17 progressor patients.

The TCR beta CDR3 regions were amplified from RNA transcripts. The first round of RT-PCR for the TCR CDR3 was performed with the HTBI primer set and the Qiagen OneStep RT-PCR kit. Libraries were constructed in a second round of multiplex PCR, after which size selection and purification were performed. Sequencing of the libraries was done on an Illumina HiSeq2000 using paired-end 100 bp reads. As for the authors' bioinformatics: SOAPnuke was used to process the raw data, throwing out any read that contained adapters or uncalled bases, had a mean Phred below 15, or lacked an exact constant-primer or identifier match. High-quality paired reads were merged using COPE v1.2.5, and each unique nucleotide sequence was defined as a clonotype. Clonotypes were aligned to IMGT TRBV, TRBD and TRBJ reference segments using MiTCR v1.1. Only V-J combinations with frequency above 0.0001, covering roughly 99% of repertoires, were analysed. The TCS score was defined as the ratio of F50 (clonal expansion) to E x V (chaos), calculated using BLOSUM62-based TCRdist between CDR3 peptides within each V-J. Welch's t-statistics and random forest reduced around 520 V-J features to 10 to 15, which were used in a naive Bayes classifier (R e1071). Thyroid-blood repertoire similarity was quantified with the Morisita-Horn index. TCRdb itself trimmed the public reads at Q25 with fastp, ran MiXCR and retained productive beta chains. Identical CDR3 proteins give one entry, which carries the most common genes and DNA. It is TCRdb's table, rather than the study itself, that gives the V and J calls and clone size. The sample yields hundreds of thousands of distinct CDR3 sequences; over 35% were counted once. Of the sample, about 8.9% is held by the ten largest clones.

This clonotype has ten or more counts. Its antigen remains undetermined. No base quality information exists; no much larger clone differs at one position. Trimming removed 0 bases from V and 3 bases from J, leaving 8 bases between the germline ends. For CDR1 and CDR2, the germline V gene lists SQVTM and ANQGSEA. From cysteine to phenylalanine, the CDR3 is 13 amino acids long. Only CDR3 DNA remains: 39 bases, in frame from the first base. The paper's findings and limits, for the study overall: A model built on a 13 V-J signature distinguished ophthalmopathy from stable hyperthyroidism, reaching 85% to 90% sensitivity and approximately 83% specificity in cross-validation and 80%/75% in testing. In validation, the model predicted progression to ophthalmopathy with 60% to 71% sensitivity and 72% to 85% specificity, a median of approximately 6.7 months before onset. Most expanded thyroid clonotypes (frequency above 0.001) were also found in blood, which suggests that blood repertoires may mirror thyroid immune responses. Sample size was not statistically predetermined, and blinding of investigators to group allocation was not performed.

A patient counted as having stable Graves' hyperthyroidism if no progression to ophthalmopathy occurred over 18 months of follow-up. Hyperthyroidism patients were newly diagnosed, had a disease duration of under 2 months, and were aged 18 to 65 years. The study excluded patients with uncontrolled infections, other autoimmune diseases, pregnancy or lactation. Diagnoses were established on the basis of clinical symptoms, serum thyroxine and TRAb, thyroid ultrasound, and orbital computed tomography. Ficoll-Paque density gradient centrifugation was used to isolate PBMCs from about 10 ml of fresh peripheral blood. Total RNA was extracted with Trizol reagent, and quality was checked on an Agilent 2100 Bioanalyzer.

The clonotype originates from a man aged 18 to 29 with Graves' hyperthyroidism. The V and J segments used are TRBV29-1 and TRBJ1-2, with no reliable assignment of the D segment. Sequencing used blood. The DNA sequence is TGCAGCGTTGAAGATCGGGTTTACTATGGCTACACCTTC. Translation gives CSVEDRVYYGYTF.